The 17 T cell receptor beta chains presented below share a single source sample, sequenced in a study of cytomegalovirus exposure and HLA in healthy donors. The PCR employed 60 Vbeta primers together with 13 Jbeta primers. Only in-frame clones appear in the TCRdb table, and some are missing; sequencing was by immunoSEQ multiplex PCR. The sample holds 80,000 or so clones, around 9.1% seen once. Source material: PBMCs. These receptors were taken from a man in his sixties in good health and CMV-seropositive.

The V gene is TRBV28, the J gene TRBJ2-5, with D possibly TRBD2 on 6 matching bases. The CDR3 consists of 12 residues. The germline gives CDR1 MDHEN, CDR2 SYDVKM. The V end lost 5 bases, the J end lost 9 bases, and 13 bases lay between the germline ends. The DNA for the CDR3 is TGTGCCAGCAGTGGCGGGGTCGGAGCCCAGTACTTC. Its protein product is CASSGGVGAQYF.

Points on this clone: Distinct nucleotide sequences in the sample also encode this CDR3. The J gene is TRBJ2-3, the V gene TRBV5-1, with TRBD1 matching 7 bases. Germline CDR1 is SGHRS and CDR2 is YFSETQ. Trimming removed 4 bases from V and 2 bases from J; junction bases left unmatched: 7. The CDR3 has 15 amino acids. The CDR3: CASSTTGASTDTQYF. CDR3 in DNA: TGCGCCAGCAGCACAACAGGGGCCTCCACAGATACGCAGTATTTT.

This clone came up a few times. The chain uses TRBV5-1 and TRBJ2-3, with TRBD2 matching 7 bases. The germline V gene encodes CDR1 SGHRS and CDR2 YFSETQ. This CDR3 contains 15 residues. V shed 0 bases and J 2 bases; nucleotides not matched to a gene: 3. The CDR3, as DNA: TGCGCCAGCAGCTTGGTGAGCGGGGACACAGATACGCAGTATTTT. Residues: CASSLVSGDTDTQYF. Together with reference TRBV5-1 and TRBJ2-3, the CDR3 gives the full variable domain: KAGVTQTPRYLIKTRGQQVTLSCSPISGHRSVSWYQQTPGQGLQFLFEYFSETQRNKGNFPGRFSGRQFSNSRSEMNVSTLELGDSALYLCASSLVSGDTDTQYFGPGTRLTVL.

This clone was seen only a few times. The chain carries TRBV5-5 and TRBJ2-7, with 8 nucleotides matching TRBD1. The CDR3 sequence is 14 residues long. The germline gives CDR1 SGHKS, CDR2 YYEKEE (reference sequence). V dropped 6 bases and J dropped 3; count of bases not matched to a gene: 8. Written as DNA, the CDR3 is TGTGCCAGCACCATACAGGGGGGTAGCTACGAGCAGTACTTC. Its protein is CASTIQGGSYEQYF.

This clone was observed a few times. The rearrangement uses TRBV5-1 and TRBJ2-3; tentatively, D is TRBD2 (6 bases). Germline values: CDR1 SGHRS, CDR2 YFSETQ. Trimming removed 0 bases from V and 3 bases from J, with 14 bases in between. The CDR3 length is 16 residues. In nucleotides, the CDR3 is TGCGCCAGCAGCTTGGTGAAGACTAGTGGGACAGATACGCAGTATTTT. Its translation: CASSLVKTSGTDTQYF.

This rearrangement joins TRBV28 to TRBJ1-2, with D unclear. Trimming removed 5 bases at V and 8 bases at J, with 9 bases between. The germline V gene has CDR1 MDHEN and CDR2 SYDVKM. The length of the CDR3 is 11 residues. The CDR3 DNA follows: TGTGCCAGCAGTCTCCTGGGCGGCTACACCTTC. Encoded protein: CASSLLGGYTF.

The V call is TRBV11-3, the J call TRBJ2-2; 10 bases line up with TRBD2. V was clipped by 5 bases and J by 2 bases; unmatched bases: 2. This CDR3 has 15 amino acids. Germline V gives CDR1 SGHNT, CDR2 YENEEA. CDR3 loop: CASSRTSGNTGELFF. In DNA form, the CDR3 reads TGTGCCAGCAGCAGGACTAGCGGAAACACCGGGGAGCTGTTTTTT.

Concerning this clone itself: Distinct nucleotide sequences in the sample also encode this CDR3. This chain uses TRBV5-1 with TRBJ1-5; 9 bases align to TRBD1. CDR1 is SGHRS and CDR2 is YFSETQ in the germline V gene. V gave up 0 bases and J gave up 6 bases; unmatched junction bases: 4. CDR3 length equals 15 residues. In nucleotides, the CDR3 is TGCGCCAGCAGCTTGGACAGGGGGCAAGGTCAGCCCCAGCATTTT. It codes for CASSLDRGQGQPQHF.

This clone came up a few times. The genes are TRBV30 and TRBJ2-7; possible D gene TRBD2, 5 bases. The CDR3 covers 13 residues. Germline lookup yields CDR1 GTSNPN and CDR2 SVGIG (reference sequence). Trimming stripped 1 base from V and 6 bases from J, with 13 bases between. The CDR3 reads CAWSGLAGSEQYF. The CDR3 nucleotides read TGTGCCTGGAGTGGGCTAGCTGGCTCCGAGCAGTACTTC.

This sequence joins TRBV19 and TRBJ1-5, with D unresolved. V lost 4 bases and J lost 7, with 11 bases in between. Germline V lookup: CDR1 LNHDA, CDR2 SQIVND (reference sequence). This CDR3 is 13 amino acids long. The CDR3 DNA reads TGTGCCAGTAGTAACGAGCCCCCACAGCCCCAGCATTTT. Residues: CASSNEPPQPQHF.

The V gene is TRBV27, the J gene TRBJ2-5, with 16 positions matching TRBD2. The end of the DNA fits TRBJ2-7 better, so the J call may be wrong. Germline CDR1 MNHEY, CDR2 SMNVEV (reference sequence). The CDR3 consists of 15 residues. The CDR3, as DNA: TGTGCCAGCAGCTCCGGGACTAGCGGGAGGGACGAGCAGTACTTC. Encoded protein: CASSSGTSGRDEQYF.

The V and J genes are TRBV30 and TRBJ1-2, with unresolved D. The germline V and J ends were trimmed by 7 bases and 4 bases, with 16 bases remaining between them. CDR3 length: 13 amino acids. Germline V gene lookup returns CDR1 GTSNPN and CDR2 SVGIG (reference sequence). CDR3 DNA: TGTGCCTCAGAGGGAAATTTCGCCTATGGCTACACCTTC. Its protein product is CASEGNFAYGYTF.

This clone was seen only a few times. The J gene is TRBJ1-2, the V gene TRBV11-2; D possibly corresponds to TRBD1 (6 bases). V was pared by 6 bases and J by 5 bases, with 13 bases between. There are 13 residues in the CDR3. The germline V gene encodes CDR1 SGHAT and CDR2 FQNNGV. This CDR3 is CASRNGGRYGYTF. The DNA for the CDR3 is TGTGCCAGCAGGAACGGGGGGCGGTATGGCTACACCTTC.

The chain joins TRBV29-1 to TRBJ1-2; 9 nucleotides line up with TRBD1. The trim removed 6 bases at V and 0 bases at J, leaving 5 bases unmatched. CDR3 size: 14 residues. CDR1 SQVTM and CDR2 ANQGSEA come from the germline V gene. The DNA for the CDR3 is TGCAGCGTCGCACAGGGGGCACCTAACTATGGCTACACCTTC. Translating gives CSVAQGAPNYGYTF.

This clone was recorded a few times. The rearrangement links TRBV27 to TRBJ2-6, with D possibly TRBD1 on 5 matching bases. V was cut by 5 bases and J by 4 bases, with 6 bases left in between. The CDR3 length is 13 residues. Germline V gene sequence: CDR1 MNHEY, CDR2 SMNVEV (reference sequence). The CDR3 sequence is CASSQGGANVLTF. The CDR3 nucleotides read TGTGCCAGCAGTCAGGGAGGGGCCAACGTCCTGACTTTC.

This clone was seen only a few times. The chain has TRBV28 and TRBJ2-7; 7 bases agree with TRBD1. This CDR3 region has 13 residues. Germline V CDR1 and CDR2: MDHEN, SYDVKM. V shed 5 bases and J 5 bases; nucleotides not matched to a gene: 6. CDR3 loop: CASSMTGSHEQYF. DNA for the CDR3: TGTGCCAGCAGTATGACAGGGTCCCACGAGCAGTACTTC.

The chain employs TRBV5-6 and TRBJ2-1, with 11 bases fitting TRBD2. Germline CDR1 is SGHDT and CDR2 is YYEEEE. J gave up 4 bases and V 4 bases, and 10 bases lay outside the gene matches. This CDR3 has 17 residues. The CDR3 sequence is CASSLLAGGVKYNEQFF. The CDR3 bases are TGTGCCAGCAGCCTATTAGCGGGAGGGGTTAAGTACAATGAGCAGTTCTTC.